These T cell receptor beta chains were read from a single sample in a study of T cells after posttransplantation cyclophosphamide. Method: immunoSEQ multiplex PCR; TCRdb's copy keeps in-frame clones and lacks some. The sample has approximately 11,000 clones; roughly nine tenths are singletons. The material was CD4+ T cells sorted from PBMCs, obtained after allogeneic stem cell transplant with posttransplant cyclophosphamide. These receptors were obtained from a young adult male patient who received an allogeneic stem cell transplant from a related donor, was CMV-positive, and had acute GVHD only. Some T cells may have come from the graft donor. CDR3s include the opening cysteine and the closing phenylalanine or tryptophan. D genes are given only for firm matches. Only some rows state a clone size, as once, few, many or a class for expanded clones.

14 TRBD2 TRBJ2-5 TRBV7-3 - TGTGCCAGCAGCACGGGTAGCGGGGGAGAGACCCAGTACTTC CASSTGSGGETQYF
15 TRBD1 TRBJ1-5 TRBV6-4 - TGTGCCAGCAGTGTGGACAGGGAAGGGGGCCAGCCCCAGCATTTT CASSVDREGGQPQHF
15 - TRBJ1-1 TRBV7-2 - TGTGCCAGCAGCGTACAGGTCCTCATGAACACTGAAGCTTTCTTT CASSVQVLMNTEAFF
13 - TRBJ1-1 TRBV5-8 - TGTGCCAGCAGACTCGGCGGGGGCACTGAAGCTTTCTTT CASRLGGGTEAFF
14 TRBD2 TRBJ2-5 TRBV28 - TGTGCCAGCATTGGCGGGGGGGCTTGGGAGACCCAGTACTTC CASIGGGAWETQYF
13 TRBD1 TRBJ1-2 TRBV5-8 - TGTGCCAGCAGCCAAACAGGGGCTCAAGGCTACACCTTC CASSQTGAQGYTF
16 - TRBJ1-3 TRBV7-6 - TGTGCCAGCAGCTTAGACAGTCTATTCTCTGGAAACACCATATATTTT CASSLDSLFSGNTIYF
12 - TRBJ1-2 TRBV9 - TGTGCCAGCAGCAGCGGGGGCGAGGGCTACACCTTC CASSSGGEGYTF
14 - TRBJ2-7 TRBV7-2 few TGTGCCAGCACCCGACAATCCCTCTCCTACGAGCAGTACTTC CASTRQSLSYEQYF
13 - TRBJ2-7 TRBV19 - TGTGCCAGTAGTATCGGTCCGATCTACGAGCAGTACTTC CASSIGPIYEQYF
15 - TRBJ2-3 TRBV30 once TGTGCCTGGAGTGCCCACCTAGGCCGCACAGATACGCAGTATTTT CAWSAHLGRTDTQYF
14 TRBD2 TRBJ2-5 TRBV7-2 - TGTGCCAGCAGCCGCGGGGGTGCCCAAGAGACCCAGTACTTC CASSRGGAQETQYF
16 TRBD1 TRBJ1-5 TRBV28 - TGTGCCAGCAGCCTCACCCCCGGGACAGGGGGCGGCAGCCAGCATTTT CASSLTPGTGGGSQHF
12 - TRBJ1-2 TRBV19 - TGTGCCAGTAGTACGGGGGACTATGGCTACACCTTC CASSTGDYGYTF
15 TRBD2 TRBJ2-3 TRBV5-1 - TGCGCCAGCAGCCTGGCGACTAGCGGCACAGATACGCAGTATTTT CASSLATSGTDTQYF
14 - TRBJ1-2 TRBV29-1 once TGCAGCGTTCCCCGACACTCCTCCGGCTATGGCTACACCTTC CSVPRHSSGYGYTF
16 TRBD1 TRBJ1-2 TRBV5-6 - TGTGCCAGCAGCGTAGGGACAGTCAGGCTCAACTATGGCTACACCTTC CASSVGTVRLNYGYTF
14 - TRBJ2-2 TRBV5-4 - TGTGCCAGCAGCATCGTTGCGAACACCGGGGAGCTGTTTTTT CASSIVANTGELFF
12 - TRBJ1-2 TRBV18 - TGTGCCAGCTCACCACCAGGGGATGGCTACACCTTC CASSPPGDGYTF
15 - TRBJ1-3 TRBV5-1 - TGCGCCAGCAGCTTGCAGGGAAACTCTGGAAACACCATATATTTT CASSLQGNSGNTIYF
17 TRBD1 TRBJ2-7 TRBV4-2 - TGTGCCAGCAGCCACCCCACGACAGGGGGCGAACCGTACGAGCAGTACTTC CASSHPTTGGEPYEQYF
13 - TRBJ2-5 TRBV5-5 - TGTGCCAGCAGCTTGGCATCGGAGGAGACCCAGTACTTC CASSLASEETQYF
18 - TRBJ2-6 TRBV7-2 - TGTGCCAGCAGCCCAATCATGGGGGCGAGCTCTGGGGCCAACGTCCTGACTTTC CASSPIMGASSGANVLTF
13 - TRBJ1-1 TRBV18 - TGTGCCAGCCCACGAGAGGAACGGTTTAAAGCTTTCTTT CASPREERFKAFF
14 - TRBJ1-6 TRBV19 - TGTGCCAGTAGTCGGACGGGGTCTAATTCACCCCTCCACTTT CASSRTGSNSPLHF
16 TRBD2 TRBJ2-3 TRBV4-1 - TGCGCCAGCAGCCCTTTTAGCGGGGGGCGCGCAGATACGCAGTATTTT CASSPFSGGRADTQYF
16 TRBD1 TRBJ1-5 TRBV7-2 - TGTGCCAGCAGCTTGATGACAGGGACGGGAAATCAGCCCCAGCATTTT CASSLMTGTGNQPQHF
15 - TRBJ1-5 TRBV27 - TGTGCCAGCAGTTTATCGGGAGGGACTGTTGGGCCCCAGCATTTT CASSLSGGTVGPQHF
14 - TRBJ2-1 TRBV11-3 - TGTGCCAGCAGCTTAAGGCAGGGCTACAATGAGCAGTTCTTC CASSLRQGYNEQFF
14 TRBD1 TRBJ2-7 TRBV5-1 - TGCGCCAGCAGCCCGGGACAGTCCCGTTACGAGCAGTACTTC CASSPGQSRYEQYF
14 TRBD1 TRBJ2-7 TRBV6-5 - TGTGCCAGCAGTCCCCGGACAGGGGGCTACGAGCAGTACTTC CASSPRTGGYEQYF
13 - TRBJ2-3 TRBV10-2 - TGCGCCAGCAGTGAGTCGACACGAGATACGCAGTATTTT CASSESTRDTQYF
17 TRBD1 TRBJ1-4 TRBV18 - TGTGCCAGCTCACCACGAGGCCCAGGGGGTTCTAATGAAAAACTGTTTTTT CASSPRGPGGSNEKLFF
11 - TRBJ1-3 TRBV7-2 - TGTGCCAGCAGCTTTCTTGACACCATATATTTT CASSFLDTIYF
15 - TRBJ2-7 TRBV19 - TGTGCCAGTAGTACCAGGGCGCTTAACTCCTACGAGCAGTACTTC CASSTRALNSYEQYF
15 - TRBJ1-4 TRBV6-1 few TGTGCCAGCAGTGAACGTCTCGGAGGGAATGAAAAACTGTTTTTT CASSERLGGNEKLFF
17 - TRBJ2-6 TRBV2 - TGTGCCAGCAGTCCGGCAGGGCTACGCTCTGGGGCCAACGTCCTGACTTTC CASSPAGLRSGANVLTF
15 - TRBJ2-1 TRBV5-1 - TGCGCCAGCAGCTTGGTACTAGTGGACTACAATGAGCAGTTCTTC CASSLVLVDYNEQFF
17 TRBD2 TRBJ2-5 TRBV7-2 - TGTGCCAGCAGCCCGGGACTAGCGGGGGGGCCGGGAGAGACCCAGTACTTC CASSPGLAGGPGETQYF
15 TRBD1 TRBJ1-1 TRBV19 - TGTGCCAGTAGTATAAGCCGCGGACAGGACACTGAAGCTTTCTTT CASSISRGQDTEAFF
12 - TRBJ2-7 TRBV5-4 - TGTGCCAGCAGCTTGGTCGGGTACGAGCAGTACTTC CASSLVGYEQYF
12 - TRBJ1-2 TRBV7-6 few TGTGCCACCACCGAGGGGGGGCATGGCTACACCTTC CATTEGGHGYTF
19 TRBD2 TRBJ2-5 TRBV10-1 - TGCGCCAGCAGTGGGGAGGGGACTAGCGGGGGGGGCTTACAAGAGACCCAGTACTTC CASSGEGTSGGGLQETQYF
14 TRBD1 TRBJ2-7 TRBV2 - TGTGCCAGCAGGGTACAGGGGGCGGCCTACGAGCAGTACTTC CASRVQGAAYEQYF
16 TRBD1 TRBJ1-6 TRBV9 - TGTGCCAGCAGCGTCTCGACAGGGAGGAATAATTCACCCCTCCACTTT CASSVSTGRNNSPLHF
14 - TRBJ1-6 TRBV7-9 - TGTGCCAGCAGCTTAGGGAGTGATAATTCACCCCTCCACTTT CASSLGSDNSPLHF
15 - TRBJ2-7 TRBV2 - TGTGCCAGCAGTGAGGGCCTCGGGAGCTCCTACGAGCAGTACTTC CASSEGLGSSYEQYF
13 TRBD1 TRBJ2-1 TRBV5-6 - TGTGCCAGCAGCCAGACAGGGTACAATGAGCAGTTCTTC CASSQTGYNEQFF
19 TRBD2 TRBJ2-2 TRBV27 - TGTGCCAGCAGTTTATATGGGAAGTCTAGCGGGGCGCTCACCGGGGAGCTGTTTTTT CASSLYGKSSGALTGELFF
14 TRBD2 TRBJ2-2 TRBV30 - TGTGCCTGGATGGGCGGGGGTAACTTCGGGGAGCTGTTTTTT CAWMGGGNFGELFF
18 TRBD2 TRBJ2-5 TRBV10-3 - TGTGCCATCAGTGAGTCGAGCGTAGCGGGGGGTCAACAAGAGACCCAGTACTTC CAISESSVAGGQQETQYF
15 - TRBJ1-2 TRBV4-1 - TGCGCCAGCAGCCAAGTCCAGGAAGCTAACTATGGCTACACCTTC CASSQVQEANYGYTF
18 TRBD1 TRBJ2-7 TRBV5-6 - TGTGCCAGCAGCCCCGGGACAGGGTTGGTGCAGGATACCTACGAGCAGTACTTC CASSPGTGLVQDTYEQYF
17 - TRBJ2-4 TRBV7-9 - TGTGCCAGCAGCTTATTGGGCTTGAAACTAGCCAAAAACATTCAGTACTTC CASSLLGLKLAKNIQYF